The 17 T cell receptor beta chains below come from one sample, sequenced in a study of graft-versus-host responses after intestinal transplantation. Researchers placed about 200,000 CFSE-labeled responder cells in culture with about 200,000 irradiated, violet-dye-labeled stimulator cells. This table comes from immunoSEQ multiplex PCR, and its TCRdb copy is limited to in-frame clones, with some not included. The table shows several thousand clones, with about 24% occurring only once. The sequencing here drew on alloreactive CD8+ T cells from a mixed lymphocyte reaction culture, taken before transplantation. Described subset: CFSE-low proliferating T cells sorted from roughly 6-day pre-transplant mixed lymphocyte reaction (GvH or HvG direction). These TCRs come from a human patient who was an organ donor for intestinal transplantation.

This rearrangement joins TRBV11-2 to TRBJ1-2; possible D gene TRBD1, 6 bases. Trimming cost V 1 base and J 7 bases, with 10 bases left between them. Germline values: CDR1 SGHAT, CDR2 FQNNGV. CDR3 length equals 13 residues. The CDR3 here is CASSLVGGPGYTF. CDR3 nucleotides: TGTGCCAGCAGCTTAGTTGGGGGGCCTGGCTACACCTTC.

The chain couples TRBV7-5 to TRBJ2-3; the DNA was not compared with TRBD2, the D call given in the table. TRBV7-5 is a listed pseudogene. There are 15 residues in the CDR3. CDR3 sequence (DNA): TGTGCCAGCAGCTTTGGAACGGGAGGGCCAGATACGCAGTATTTT. It is translated as CASSFGTGGPDTQYF.

A few counts support this clone. At one end, the junction sequence differs from germline, possibly due to a read error. Other DNA sequences of this sample code for an identical CDR3. The chain has TRBV4-1 and TRBJ2-7; the D gene is possibly TRBD2 (5 bases). Germline V CDR1 and CDR2: MGHRA, YSYEKL. This CDR3 has 13 amino acids. The CDR3, as DNA: TGTGCCAGCAGCCAAGCCGGGAACTACGAGCAGTACTTC. Translating gives CASSQAGNYEQYF.

In this sample, this clone turned up once. A read error may produce the germline difference seen at one junction end. The rearrangement joins TRBV5-5 to TRBJ2-7; the D is unclear. This CDR3 region has 13 residues. Per the germline V gene, CDR1 is SGHKS and CDR2 is YYEKEE (reference sequence). The CDR3 DNA sequence: TGCGCCAGCAGCCAAGATGTGGCATACGAGCAGTACTTC. Translating gives CASSQDVAYEQYF.

This clone is medium-sized within its sample. The chain uses TRBV2 and TRBJ2-1; 8 nucleotides line up with TRBD1. Germline CDR1 and CDR2: SNHLY and FYNNEI. J was trimmed by 0 bases and V by 6 bases; bases with no gene match: 4. This CDR3 contains 15 residues. Here the CDR3 DNA reads TGTGCCAGCAGGCCGACAGGGGACTCCTACAATGAGCAGTTCTTC. Protein product: CASRPTGDSYNEQFF.

The chain's CDR3 is CASSLWTGANYGYTF. CDR3 DNA sequence: TGTGCCAGCAGCTTATGGACAGGAGCTAACTATGGCTACACCTTC. The chain links TRBV7-2 to TRBJ1-2; TRBD1 matches 7 bases. Trimming cost V 2 bases and J 0 bases; bases outside gene matches: 3. The CDR3 runs 15 residues. Germline CDR1 is SGHTA and CDR2 is FQGNSA.

This clone came up a few times. One junction end disagrees with the germline gene, perhaps due to a read error. The chain carries TRBV5-4 and TRBJ1-4, with D unclear. The CDR3 length is 16 residues. Germline V gene lookup returns CDR1 SGHNT and CDR2 YYREEE (reference sequence). CDR3 loop: CASSIGVLATNEKLFF. The CDR3 DNA follows: TGCGCCAGCAGCATTGGTGTCCTGGCAACTAATGAAAAACTGTTTTTT. The full variable domain, with the rest looked up from reference TRBV5-4 and TRBJ1-4, is ETGVTQSPTHLIKTRGQQVTLRCSSQSGHNTVSWYQQALGQGPQFIFQYYREEENGRGNFPPRFSGLQFPNYSSELNVNALELDDSALYLCASSIGVLATNEKLFFGSGTQLSVL.

The V and J genes are TRBV6-6 and TRBJ2-1; D is possibly TRBD2 (6 bases). V was cut by 5 bases and J by 8 bases, with 16 bases left in between. CDR3 length: 14 residues. The germline V gene encodes CDR1 MNHNY and CDR2 SVGAGI (reference sequence). CDR3 loop: CASSRDFNYDEQFF. The CDR3 DNA follows: TGTGCCAGCAGTAGGGACTTCAACTATGATGAGCAGTTCTTC.

Relative to its sample, this clone is medium-sized. The V gene is TRBV7-3, the J gene TRBJ2-7; 9 bases fit TRBD2. The CDR3 totals 18 residues. J lost 1 base, V lost 5 bases, and 15 bases had no gene match. Germline-derived CDR1 and CDR2 are SGHTA and FQGTGA. In DNA form, the CDR3 reads TGTGCCAGCAGCCCAAGGGGTCTAGCTAGCGGGATGTCCTACGAGCAGTACTTC. Its protein is CASSPRGLASGMSYEQYF.

CDR3 residues: CASSVGVGGAEGNQPQHF. The CDR3 coding sequence is TGTGCCAGCAGCGTAGGAGTGGGGGGGGCCGAAGGCAATCAGCCCCAGCATTTT. The rearrangement joins TRBV9 to TRBJ1-5, with a possible D match to TRBD1 (6 bases). Germline V gives CDR1 SGDLS, CDR2 YYNGEE. Trimming removed 0 bases from V and 2 bases from J, with 18 bases in between. CDR3 length: 18 residues. The full variable domain, with the rest looked up from reference TRBV9 and TRBJ1-5, is DSGVTQTPKHLITATGQRVTLRCSPRSGDLSVYWYQQSLDQGLQFLIQYYNGEERAKGNILERFSAQQFPDLHSELNLSSLELGDSALYFCASSVGVGGAEGNQPQHFGDGTRLSIL.

This clone has a handful of counts. CDR3 nucleotide sequence: TGTGCCAGCAGTCGGTGGGGACTGCACTCTGGAAACACCATATATTTT. This gives the protein CASSRWGLHSGNTIYF. The rearrangement joins TRBV6-4 to TRBJ1-3; TRBD1 is a possible D gene (5 bases). Germline V gene sequence: CDR1 MRHNA, CDR2 SNTAGT. The V gene lost 5 bases and the J gene lost 0 bases, with 14 bases spanning the gap. The CDR3 is 16 amino acids.

This rearrangement joins TRBV28 to TRBJ2-7; TRBD2 agrees at 10 bases. There are 17 residues in the CDR3. Germline V gene lookup returns CDR1 MDHEN and CDR2 SYDVKM. Trimming cost V 5 bases and J 3 bases; bases outside gene matches: 13. CDR3 DNA: TGTGCCAGCAGTCCAAGCCTCACCAGGACTAGCGGCTACGAGCAGTACTTC. Protein: CASSPSLTRTSGYEQYF.

V gene TRBV5-1 combines with J gene TRBJ2-5, with TRBD1 matching over 8 bases. CDR3 length: 15 amino acids. V lost 4 bases and J lost 3; bases outside the gene matches: 8. In germline, CDR1 is SGHRS, CDR2 YFSETQ. The CDR3 loop is CASSPDREYKETQYF. The DNA of the CDR3 is TGCGCCAGCAGCCCGGACAGGGAGTACAAAGAGACCCAGTACTTC.

The V and J genes are TRBV4-2 and TRBJ2-1, with TRBD2 matching 10 bases. The J segment lost 3 bases and the V segment lost 1 base, leaving 9 bases of the junction unmatched. The CDR3 totals 18 residues. Germline V lookup: CDR1 LGHNA, CDR2 YNFKEQ. CDR3 sequence reads: CASSQVWLAGVYYNEQFF. CDR3 sequence (DNA): TGTGCCAGCAGCCAAGTGTGGCTAGCGGGAGTATACTACAATGAGCAGTTCTTC.

The gene calls are TRBV28 and TRBJ2-5; D gene unclear. The CDR3 length is 13 residues. Germline CDR1 and CDR2: MDHEN and SYDVKM. Trimming took 2 bases from V and 3 from J, leaving 7 bases between them. The chain's CDR3 is CASSLGFKETQYF. The CDR3 DNA reads TGTGCCAGCAGTTTAGGATTCAAAGAGACCCAGTACTTC.

The genes are TRBV28 and TRBJ1-4; D perhaps matches TRBD1 (6 bases). Trimming shortened V by 2 bases and J by 7 bases, and 26 bases separated the two germline ends. CDR3 length: 19 residues. Germline-derived CDR1 and CDR2 are MDHEN and SYDVKM. The CDR3 reads CASSLVSGCRGRGGEKLFF. DNA for the CDR3: TGTGCCAGCAGTTTAGTATCCGGGTGCAGGGGTCGGGGGGGTGAAAAACTGTTTTTT. The full variable domain, rest sourced from reference TRBV28 and TRBJ1-4, is DVKVTQSSRYLVKRTGEKVFLECVQDMDHENMFWYRQDPGLGLRLIYFSYDVKMKEKGDIPEGYSVSREKKERFSLILESASTNQTSMYLCASSLVSGCRGRGGEKLFFGSGTQLSVL.

The chain is built from TRBV4-2 and TRBJ2-3; D is perhaps TRBD2 (5 bases). This CDR3 contains 15 residues. Trimming took off 5 bases at V and 0 bases at J, with 12 bases between the two ends. CDR1 LGHNA and CDR2 YNFKEQ come from the germline V gene. DNA for the CDR3: TGTGCCAGCAGCTTAGCGTACACTAGCACAGATACGCAGTATTTT. Amino acid sequence: CASSLAYTSTDTQYF.